The 16 T cell receptor beta chains listed next were all sequenced from one sample in a study of monozygotic twins with inflammatory bowel disease. Reprocessing the 5' RACE reads, TCRdb reports a single entry for every CDR3 protein and omits DNA. The sample features about 450,000 distinct CDR3 sequences, with roughly 2.2% in its top ten. The sample taken for sequencing was blood. The receptors stem from a human donor with ulcerative colitis or Crohn's disease, or a healthy co-twin of an affected twin (not recorded which).

The chain recombines TRBV27 with TRBJ2-7; TCRdb outputs TRBD1, but without DNA this stays unchecked. Germline CDR1 is MNHEY and CDR2 is SMNVEV (reference sequence). CDR3 size: 15 residues. The chain's CDR3 is CASSLRPGVPYEQYF.

The chain links TRBV5-1 to TRBJ1-1; TCRdb returns TRBD1, unconfirmable since there is no DNA. This CDR3 region has 14 residues. Germline CDR1 SGHRS, CDR2 YFSETQ. CDR3 amino acids: CASSAQGQGTEAFF.

This chain links TRBV6-2 or TRBV6-3 with TRBJ2-7. There are 12 residues in the CDR3. Germline loops: CDR1 MNHEY, CDR2 SVGEGT. The CDR3 spells CASSYMGYEQYF.

The rearrangement uses TRBV11-2 and TRBJ2-7; TCRdb selects TRBD2, and the lack of DNA leaves this call unchecked. This CDR3 is 15 amino acids long. Germline V gene lookup returns CDR1 SGHAT and CDR2 FQNNGV. Here the CDR3 reads CASSLEAGLSYEQYF.

V and J are TRBV12-3 or TRBV12-4 and TRBJ2-5; TCRdb picks TRBD1, but there is no DNA to check that call. The length of the CDR3 is 13 residues. The CDR3 loop is CASSLVQVETQYF.

This chain links TRBV20-1 with TRBJ2-7; TCRdb's D call of TRBD1 is untestable without DNA. From germline, CDR1 is DFQATT and CDR2 SNEGSKA (reference sequence). The length of the CDR3 is 12 residues. CDR3 amino acids: CSAAGQGWGQYF.

The genes are TRBV7-9 and TRBJ2-1; with no DNA, the TCRdb D assignment of TRBD1 cannot be verified. The germline CDR1 and CDR2 sequences are SEHNR and FQNEAQ (reference sequence). The CDR3 length is 16 residues. CDR3 protein: CASSTTGAGINNEQFF. The full variable domain, rest sourced from reference TRBV7-9 and TRBJ2-1, is DTGVSQNPRHKITKRGQNVTFRCDPISEHNRLYWYRQTLGQGPEFLTYFQNEAQLEKSRLLSDRFSAERPKGSFSTLEIQRTEQGDSAMYLCASSTTGAGINNEQFFGPGTRLTVL.

The CDR3 sequence is CASSDGPAHTEAFF. J is TRBJ1-1 and V is TRBV9. The CDR3 covers 14 residues. Germline V CDR1 and CDR2: SGDLS, YYNGEE. The full variable domain, rest sourced from reference TRBV9 and TRBJ1-1, is DSGVTQTPKHLITATGQRVTLRCSPRSGDLSVYWYQQSLDQGLQFLIQYYNGEERAKGNILERFSAQQFPDLHSELNLSSLELGDSALYFCASSDGPAHTEAFFGQGTRLTVV.

The chain employs TRBV9 and TRBJ2-5; checking the TCRdb D call of TRBD2 is not possible without DNA. The germline V gene has CDR1 SGDLS and CDR2 YYNGEE. CDR3 size: 13 residues. The CDR3 here is CASSVEPSETQYF. Drawing the rest from reference TRBV9 and TRBJ2-5, the complete variable domain is DSGVTQTPKHLITATGQRVTLRCSPRSGDLSVYWYQQSLDQGLQFLIQYYNGEERAKGNILERFSAQQFPDLHSELNLSSLELGDSALYFCASSVEPSETQYFGPGTRLLVL.

The chain recombines TRBV20-1 with TRBJ2-3; the TCRdb D gene call, TRBD1, has no DNA to confirm it. Germline V lookup: CDR1 DFQATT, CDR2 SNEGSKA (reference sequence). The CDR3 extends over 13 amino acids. CDR3: CSVGGPGEDTQYF.

V usage is TRBV11-2 and J usage is TRBJ2-1; TCRdb designates TRBD1, a call that cannot be tested without DNA. The CDR3 loop spans 14 amino acids. Germline lookup yields CDR1 SGHAT and CDR2 FQNNGV. The CDR3 spells CASSLGWGGNEQFF.

The chain combines TRBV5-1 with TRBJ2-3; TCRdb reports TRBD1, a call that lacks DNA to check it against. Germline lookup yields CDR1 SGHRS and CDR2 YFSETQ. There are 15 residues in the CDR3. The CDR3 loop reads CASRSGTQSTDTQYF.

The chain couples TRBV24-1 to TRBJ1-5; lacking DNA, the TRBD1 call made by TCRdb goes unchecked. Germline loops: CDR1 KGHDR, CDR2 SFDVKD. The CDR3 contains 14 residues. The CDR3 loop is CATAGQFTNQPQHF.

The V call is TRBV6-6, the J call TRBJ2-7. The CDR3 consists of 11 residues. Looked up from germline, CDR1 is MNHNY and CDR2 is SVGAGI (reference sequence). The CDR3: CASSYGFEQYF.

The chain couples TRBV20-1 to TRBJ2-7. The length of the CDR3 is 15 residues. Germline V lookup: CDR1 DFQATT, CDR2 SNEGSKA (reference sequence). The CDR3 loop is CSAYSAERSSYEQYF.

This CDR3 reads CASSPLRTDTQYF. This chain connects TRBV12-3 or TRBV12-4 to TRBJ2-3; TCRdb's D gene call, TRBD1, goes unchecked for lack of DNA. The CDR3 runs to 13 residues.